The 18 T cell receptor beta chains in this list originate from one sample, sequenced in a study of cytotoxic CD8 clonotypes in ibrutinib-treated CLL. The table came from immunoSEQ multiplex PCR; TCRdb's copy has only in-frame clones and leaves some out. The data show 130,000 to 150,000 clones, 79% seen once. The material was PBMCs, obtained after 12 months of ibrutinib treatment. The origin of the receptors is a human donor with chronic lymphocytic leukemia.

The rearrangement links TRBV6-5 to TRBJ2-6; D not certain. Trimming took 5 bases from V and 0 from J, leaving 8 bases between them. Germline loops: CDR1 MNHEY, CDR2 SVGAGI. The CDR3 has 15 residues. CDR3 DNA: TGTGCCAGCAGTCCCCCTGCCTCTGGGGCCAACGTCCTGACTTTC. This gives the protein CASSPPASGANVLTF.

The chain has TRBV20-1 and TRBJ1-1; no reliable D call. V was trimmed by 2 bases and J by 8 bases, leaving 9 bases between them. Germline CDR1 is DFQATT and CDR2 is SNEGSKA (reference sequence). CDR3 length equals 11 residues. The CDR3 bases are TGCAGTGCTAGATCTAGCAGAGAAGCTTTCTTT. Translating gives CSARSSREAFF.

This rearrangement joins TRBV6-1 to TRBJ1-5; tentatively, D is TRBD1 (6 bases). This CDR3 is 15 amino acids long. The V and J ends lost 3 bases and 6 bases respectively, with 15 bases between them. CDR1 and CDR2 (germline): MNHNS, SASEGT. The CDR3 DNA sequence: TGTGCCAGCAGTGAGGGTCTGACAGGTCGTCAGCCCCAGCATTTT. It specifies CASSEGLTGRQPQHF.

The J gene is TRBJ2-3, the V gene TRBV11-2; TRBD2 aligns across 10 bases. The germline V gene encodes CDR1 SGHAT and CDR2 FQNNGV. The CDR3 spans 17 residues. The junction had 10 bases not matched to a gene; V was cut back by 1 base and J by 6 bases. The CDR3 DNA reads TGTGCCAGCAGCTTAGGGGCTAGCGGGGGCTGGGAGGATACGCAGTATTTT. Translation: CASSLGASGGWEDTQYF.

The chain joins TRBV7-6 to TRBJ2-1; TRBD2 aligns across 8 bases. Germline loops: CDR1 SGHVS, CDR2 FNYEAQ. This CDR3 has 16 amino acids. J lost 9 bases, V lost 4 bases, and 14 bases had no gene match. DNA of the CDR3: TGTGCCAGCAGCTCCCGCCCGATCCGGGAGGGAAGTGAGCAGTTCTTC. Residues: CASSSRPIREGSEQFF.

V usage is TRBV7-9 and J usage is TRBJ1-2, with a tentative D call TRBD1 (6 bases). Trimming took 5 bases from V and 0 from J, leaving 13 bases between them. This CDR3 has 15 amino acids. The germline V gene encodes CDR1 SEHNR and CDR2 FQNEAQ (reference sequence). CDR3 amino acids: CASSLWTDTNYGYTF. CDR3 bases: TGTGCCAGCAGCCTCTGGACAGACACTAACTATGGCTACACCTTC.

The chain recombines TRBV19 with TRBJ1-5; no clear D gene. Germline lookup yields CDR1 LNHDA and CDR2 SQIVND (reference sequence). The CDR3 is 13 amino acids. V was shortened by 6 bases and J by 3 bases, with 9 bases between the two germline ends. The CDR3, as DNA: TGTGCCAGTAGCGGAGTTGTCAATCAGCCCCAGCATTTT. This encodes CASSGVVNQPQHF.

To note about this clone: The same CDR3 can be traced to other DNA sequences in this sample. The rearrangement links TRBV23-1 to TRBJ2-3; the D call may be TRBD1 or TRBD2 (5 bases each). TRBV23-1 is an ORF, with its function uncertain. Trimming left V 2 bases short and J 3 bases short, with 15 bases between. This CDR3 is built from 16 residues. DNA for the CDR3: TGCGCCAGCAGTCAAGGGGGTCGGACTCCTACAGATACGCAGTATTTT. It translates to CASSQGGRTPTDTQYF.

The chain recombines TRBV28 with TRBJ1-2; 7 nucleotides line up with TRBD1. Per the germline V gene, CDR1 is MDHEN and CDR2 is SYDVKM. The CDR3 spans 15 residues. Trimming took 6 bases from V and 8 from J; bases not matched to a gene: 15. The CDR3, as DNA: TGTGCCAGCAGGGGAGCCTGGACAGGTGGAACGGGCTACACCTTC. Translation: CASRGAWTGGTGYTF.

The chain has TRBV5-1 and TRBJ2-2; TRBD2 might be the D (5 bases). CDR1 SGHRS and CDR2 YFSETQ come from the germline V gene. CDR3 length: 14 amino acids. The V and J ends lost 0 bases and 4 bases respectively, with 7 bases between them. For the CDR3, the DNA is TGCGCCAGCAGCTTGGAGGGAGCCACCGGGGAGCTGTTTTTT. This gives the protein CASSLEGATGELFF.

This chain joins TRBV29-1 and TRBJ2-3; 8 bases are a match to TRBD1. From germline, CDR1 is SQVTM and CDR2 ANQGSEA. This CDR3 has 12 amino acids. V trimming: 8 bases; J trimming: 2 bases; junction bases outside the gene matches: 3. The CDR3 loop reads CSTGQDTDTQYF. CDR3 sequence (DNA): TGCAGCACGGGACAGGACACAGATACGCAGTATTTT.

The V and J genes are TRBV7-2 and TRBJ2-7; 7 bases are shared with TRBD1. V gave up 0 bases and J gave up 3 bases; unmatched junction bases: 5. Germline CDR1 reads SGHTA; CDR2 reads FQGNSA. The CDR3 has 15 amino acids. CDR3 in amino acids: CASSLAGAGGYEQYF. The CDR3 nucleotides read TGTGCCAGCAGCTTAGCTGGGGCAGGGGGCTACGAGCAGTACTTC.

This chain uses TRBV5-4 with TRBJ2-1, with D maybe TRBD2 (7 bases). The CDR3 consists of 15 residues. Between the trimmed V and J ends, which lost 2 bases and 7 bases, there was a span of 16 bases. From germline, CDR1 is SGHNT and CDR2 YYREEE (reference sequence). CDR3 coding DNA: TGTGCCAGCAGCTTTTACGGGGGGCTTGGAAATGAGCAGTTCTTC. The encoded protein is CASSFYGGLGNEQFF.

The chain recombines TRBV5-4 with TRBJ2-7; D perhaps matches TRBD2 (5 bases). The CDR3 spans 13 residues. The germline gives CDR1 SGHNT, CDR2 YYREEE (reference sequence). V dropped 3 bases and J dropped 6 bases, with 13 bases sitting between them. The CDR3 region has the DNA TGTGCCAGCAGCTATGGTCCTGCGGGCGAGCAGTACTTC. It specifies CASSYGPAGEQYF.

The sample holds one count of this clone. The genes are TRBV7-2 and TRBJ2-5; D not certain. V lost 5 bases, J lost 2 bases, and 3 bases lay in between. The germline CDR1 and CDR2 sequences are SGHTA and FQGNSA. The CDR3 loop spans 11 amino acids. The CDR3 nucleotides read TGTGCCAGCAGCGCGCAAGAGACCCAGTACTTC. It is translated as CASSAQETQYF. The whole variable domain, filled in from reference TRBV7-2 and TRBJ2-5, reads GAGVSQSPSNKVTEKGKDVELRCDPISGHTALYWYRQSLGQGLEFLIYFQGNSAPDKSGLPSDRFSAERTGGSVSTLTIQRTQQEDSAVYLCASSAQETQYFGPGTRLLVL.

V is TRBV5-8 and J is TRBJ2-5, with a weak D call TRBD1 (5 bases). V lost 0 bases and J 2 bases, leaving 8 bases between the germline ends. There are 14 residues in the CDR3. Germline V gene data show CDR1 as SGHTS and CDR2 as YDEGEE. The CDR3 DNA follows: TGTGCCAGCAGCTTGGTACAGGTTCAAGAGACCCAGTACTTC. It encodes CASSLVQVQETQYF.

This clone was detected once. This sequence joins TRBV5-4 and TRBJ2-1; possible D gene TRBD2, 5 bases. Germline-derived CDR1 and CDR2 are SGHNT and YYREEE (reference sequence). V gave up 0 bases and J gave up 0 bases, with 7 bases separating them. The CDR3 is 15 amino acids. The CDR3 loop is CASSLERASYNEQFF. DNA for the CDR3: TGTGCCAGCAGCTTGGAGAGGGCCTCCTACAATGAGCAGTTCTTC.

The chain employs TRBV10-3 and TRBJ1-5; D gene uncertain. This CDR3 spans 14 amino acids. V was shortened by 0 bases and J by 6 bases, with 9 bases between the two germline ends. The germline V gene has CDR1 ENHRY and CDR2 SYGVKD. CDR3 nucleotides: TGTGCCATCAGTGAGTCCTCATTGGGTCAGCCCCAGCATTTT. It yields the protein CAISESSLGQPQHF.